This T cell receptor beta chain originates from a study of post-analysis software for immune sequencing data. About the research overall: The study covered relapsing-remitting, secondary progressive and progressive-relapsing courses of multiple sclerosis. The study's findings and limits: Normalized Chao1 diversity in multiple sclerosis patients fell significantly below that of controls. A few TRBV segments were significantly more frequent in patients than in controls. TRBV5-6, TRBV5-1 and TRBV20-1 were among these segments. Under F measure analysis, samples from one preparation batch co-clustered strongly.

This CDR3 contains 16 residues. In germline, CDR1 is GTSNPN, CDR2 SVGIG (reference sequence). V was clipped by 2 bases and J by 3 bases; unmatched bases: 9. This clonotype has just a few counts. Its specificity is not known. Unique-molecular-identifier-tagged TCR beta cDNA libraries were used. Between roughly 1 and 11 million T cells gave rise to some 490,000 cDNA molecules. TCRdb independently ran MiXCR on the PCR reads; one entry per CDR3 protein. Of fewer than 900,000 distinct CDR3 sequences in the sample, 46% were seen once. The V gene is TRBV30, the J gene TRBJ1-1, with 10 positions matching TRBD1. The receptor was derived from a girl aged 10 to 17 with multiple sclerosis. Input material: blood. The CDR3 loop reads CAWSKSWDRGDTEAFF. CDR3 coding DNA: TGTGCCTGGAGTAAGTCATGGGACAGGGGTGACACTGAAGCTTTCTTT. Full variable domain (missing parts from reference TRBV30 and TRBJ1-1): SQTIHQWPATLVQPVGSPLSLECTVEGTSNPNLYWYRQAAGRGLQLLFYSVGIGQISSEVPQNLSASRPQDRQFILSSKKLLLSDSGFYLCAWSKSWDRGDTEAFFGQGTRLTVV.